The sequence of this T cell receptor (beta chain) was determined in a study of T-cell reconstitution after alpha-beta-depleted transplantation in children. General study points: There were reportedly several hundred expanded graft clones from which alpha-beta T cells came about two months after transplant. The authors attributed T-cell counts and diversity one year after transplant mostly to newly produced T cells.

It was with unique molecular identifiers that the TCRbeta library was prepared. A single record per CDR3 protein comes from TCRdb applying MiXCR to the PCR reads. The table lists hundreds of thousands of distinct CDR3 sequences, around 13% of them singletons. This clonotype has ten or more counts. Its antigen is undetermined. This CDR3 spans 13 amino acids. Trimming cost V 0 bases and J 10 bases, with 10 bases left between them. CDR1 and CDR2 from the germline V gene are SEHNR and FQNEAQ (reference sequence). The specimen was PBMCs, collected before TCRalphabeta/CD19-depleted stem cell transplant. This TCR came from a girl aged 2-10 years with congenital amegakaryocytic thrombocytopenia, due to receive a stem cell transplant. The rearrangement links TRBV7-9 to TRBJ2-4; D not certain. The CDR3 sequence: CASSLALKGIQYF. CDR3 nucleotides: TGTGCCAGCAGCTTAGCTCTCAAAGGGATTCAGTACTTC.